The 32 T cell receptor beta chains reported below all come from one sample, sequenced in a study of T cell repertoires in cytomegalovirus infection. TCRdb re-analysed the reads in MiXCR, keeping a single row per CDR3 protein. The sample carries about 700,000 distinct CDR3 sequences, roughly 36% recorded once. These TCRs' antigens remain unknown. Sample: cultured PBMCs, taken from culture after CMV antigen stimulation. The source is a human donor in good health (CMV status not recorded). Some clones in this sample may be carry-over from other donors' samples.

This clonotype was counted at least ten times. The chain is built from TRBV7-2 and TRBJ1-2; 7 bases line up with TRBD1. Germline V gives CDR1 SGHTA, CDR2 FQGNSA. With V trimmed by 3 bases and J by 4 bases, 11 bases remained unmatched. The CDR3 extends over 16 amino acids. CDR3 in amino acids: CASSFHAGQRSYGYTF. The CDR3 bases are TGTGCCAGCAGCTTTCATGCGGGACAGCGGAGCTATGGCTACACCTTC.

The sample holds a few counts of this clonotype. V gene TRBV20-1 combines with J gene TRBJ1-3; D is unclear. Germline CDR1 and CDR2: DFQATT and SNEGSKA (reference sequence). The CDR3 is 14 amino acids. Between the trimmed V and J ends, which lost 5 bases and 0 bases, there was a span of 11 bases. Written as DNA, the CDR3 is TGCAGTGCTGGCCCGGCGAGCTCTGGAAACACCATATATTTT. This sequence encodes CSAGPASSGNTIYF.

The rearrangement joins TRBV12-3 or TRBV12-4 to TRBJ2-2; D not certain. V lost 3 bases and J lost 3, with 14 bases in between. The CDR3 is 16 amino acids. This CDR3 is CASSLRMPGYTGELFF. DNA of the CDR3: TGTGCCAGCAGTTTGAGAATGCCAGGATACACCGGGGAGCTGTTTTTT.

The chain links TRBV9 to TRBJ1-1; D ambiguous. The CDR3 is 14 residues long. Trimming took off 0 bases at V and 6 bases at J, with 12 bases between the two ends. The germline gives CDR1 SGDLS, CDR2 YYNGEE. The DNA for the CDR3 is TGTGCCAGCAGCGTAGTGGTCAGGCCCTCTGAAGCTTTCTTT. Translating it yields CASSVVVRPSEAFF.

This clonotype was detected a few times. V and J are TRBV6-5 and TRBJ2-1; TRBD2 matches 8 bases. V was pared by 8 bases and J by 7 bases, with 4 bases of the junction left unmatched. From germline, CDR1 is MNHEY and CDR2 SVGAGI. CDR3 length: 12 residues. The CDR3 coding sequence is TGTGCCAGCGCACGGGGGGGTAATGAGCAGTTCTTC. Protein product: CASARGGNEQFF.

CDR3: CASSLGVRDYEQYF. Written as DNA, the CDR3 is TGTGCCAGCAGCTTAGGAGTCAGAGACTACGAGCAGTACTTC. The genes are TRBV7-9 and TRBJ2-7; D unclear. The V gene's germline CDR1 is SEHNR and CDR2 FQNEAQ (reference sequence). The CDR3 consists of 14 residues. The germline V and J ends were trimmed by 1 base and 3 bases, with 10 bases remaining between them.

V is TRBV5-6 and J is TRBJ2-7; D gene unclear. From germline, CDR1 is SGHDT and CDR2 YYEEEE. This CDR3 contains 14 residues. Trimming stripped 4 bases from V and 4 bases from J, with 15 bases between. The CDR3 here is CASSPTRPPYEQYF. The DNA for the CDR3 is TGTGCCAGCAGCCCAACAAGGCCCCCTTACGAGCAGTACTTC.

The chain joins TRBV20-1 to TRBJ1-2; 9 nucleotides match TRBD1. Trimming took 5 bases from V and 4 from J; bases not matched to a gene: 23. There are 19 residues in the CDR3. Looked up from germline, CDR1 is DFQATT and CDR2 is SNEGSKA (reference sequence). CDR3 in amino acids: CSAGGPGTGNPQSFYGYTF. The CDR3 DNA sequence: TGCAGTGCTGGGGGCCCCGGGACAGGGAACCCTCAGTCGTTCTATGGCTACACCTTC.

The J gene is TRBJ1-2, the V gene TRBV27; D uncertain. Deletions cut 2 bases from V and 6 bases from J, with 13 bases between. This CDR3 is 14 amino acids long. Looked up from germline, CDR1 is MNHEY and CDR2 is SMNVEV (reference sequence). DNA of the CDR3: TGTGCCAGCAGTTTAAAGCCACAACGGAATGGCTACACCTTC. Translated: CASSLKPQRNGYTF.

This clonotype occurred a few times. The gene calls are TRBV11-2 and TRBJ1-4; tentatively, D is TRBD1 (6 bases). Germline loops: CDR1 SGHAT, CDR2 FQNNGV. There are 15 residues in the CDR3. Trimming took 6 bases from V and 2 from J, leaving 13 bases between them. CDR3 loop: CASRRHRGTNEKLFF. CDR3 nucleotides: TGTGCCAGCAGACGACATAGGGGGACTAATGAAAAACTGTTTTTT. Based on the CDR3 plus reference TRBV11-2 and TRBJ1-4, the full variable domain is EAGVAQSPRYKIIEKRQSVAFWCNPISGHATLYWYQQILGQGPKLLIQFQNNGVVDDSQLPKDRFSAERLKGVDSTLKIQPAKLEDSAVYLCASRRHRGTNEKLFFGSGTQLSVL.

In the case of this clonotype: This may come from a read error, since a much larger clone is one base off. The chain is built from TRBV7-2 and TRBJ2-1, with D perhaps TRBD2 (6 bases). The DNA end is more similar to TRBJ2-7, so the J call may be wrong. Germline-derived CDR1 and CDR2 are SGHTA and FQGNSA. The CDR3 is made up of 16 amino acids. The DNA for the CDR3 is TGTGCCAGCAGCTTTTTCGGGGGAACCGGGTACAATGAGCAGTACTTC. It codes for CASSFFGGTGYNEQYF.

CDR3 nucleotide sequence: TGTGCCAGCAGCTTTAAAGGTGCCCCTATCTCTGGAAACACCATATATTTT. It is translated as CASSFKGAPISGNTIYF. The chain couples TRBV7-2 to TRBJ1-3; D not certain. This CDR3 has 17 amino acids. V was shortened by 3 bases and J by 0 bases, with 15 bases between the two germline ends. Germline V gives CDR1 SGHTA, CDR2 FQGNSA.

This clonotype came up a few times. The chain recombines TRBV7-2 with TRBJ2-7; D not certain. CDR3 length equals 15 residues. Per the germline V gene, CDR1 is SGHTA and CDR2 is FQGNSA. V was shortened by 1 base and J by 4 bases, with 14 bases between the two germline ends. The CDR3 here is CASSLGAALGYEQYF. As DNA, the CDR3 is TGTGCCAGCAGCTTAGGGGCGGCCCTAGGGTACGAGCAGTACTTC.

This clonotype was observed many times. The rearrangement links TRBV7-2 to TRBJ2-3; D remains ambiguous. The CDR3 spans 17 residues. CDR1 is SGHTA and CDR2 is FQGNSA in the germline V gene. V lost 0 bases and J 6 bases, leaving 19 bases between the germline ends. The CDR3 coding sequence is TGTGCCAGCAGCTTAGCGCAGGTATCGCTAACGATGGATACGCAGTATTTT. This gives the protein CASSLAQVSLTMDTQYF.

Ten or more counts support this clonotype. The V gene is TRBV7-2, the J gene TRBJ2-5; no definite D call. The V end was cut by 4 bases, the J end by 4 bases, with 10 bases between. Looked up from germline, CDR1 is SGHTA and CDR2 is FQGNSA. There are 13 residues in the CDR3. CDR3 sequence (DNA): TGTGCCAGCAGCTCCCGCGACCCAGAGACCCAGTACTTC. This translates into CASSSRDPETQYF.

This clonotype was seen at least ten times. J is TRBJ1-6 and V is TRBV11-3; TRBD1 agrees at 7 bases. This CDR3 contains 15 residues. The germline CDR1 and CDR2 sequences are SGHNT and YENEEA. V dropped 3 bases and J dropped 10; count of bases not matched to a gene: 9. The CDR3 spells CASSFPTGLKSPLHF. In DNA, the CDR3 is TGTGCCAGCAGCTTCCCGACAGGGTTGAAATCACCCCTCCACTTT.

The J gene is TRBJ1-1, the V gene TRBV6-1; no clear D. Germline CDR1 MNHNS, CDR2 SASEGT. The CDR3 loop spans 11 amino acids. The CDR3 DNA reads as TGTGCTCGGAGTTTGAACACTGAAGCTTTCTTT. This sequence encodes CARSLNTEAFF.

The chain recombines TRBV14 with TRBJ2-6; D is ambiguous. The germline V gene has CDR1 SGHDN and CDR2 FVKESK. The length of the CDR3 is 17 residues. V dropped 0 bases and J dropped 1 base, with 10 bases sitting between them. The CDR3 nucleotides read TGTGCCAGCAGCCAAGATAGGCCCCTGTCTGGGGCCAACGTCCTGACTTTC. The encoded protein is CASSQDRPLSGANVLTF.

This rearrangement joins TRBV4-3 to TRBJ2-5; D is perhaps TRBD1 (6 bases). Trimming took off 0 bases at V and 4 bases at J, with 15 bases between the two ends. From germline, CDR1 is LGHNA and CDR2 YSLEER. The CDR3 loop spans 16 amino acids. This CDR3 reads CASSQDITGNPETQYF. The CDR3 nucleotides read TGCGCCAGCAGCCAAGATATAACAGGGAATCCAGAGACCCAGTACTTC.

This clonotype appeared a few times. This sequence joins TRBV7-2 and TRBJ2-7, with D possibly being TRBD1 (6 bases). This CDR3 is built from 15 residues. Trimming removed 4 bases from V and 6 bases from J, with 19 bases in between. CDR1 is SGHTA, CDR2 FQGNSA, per germline. CDR3 coding DNA: TGTGCCAGCAGCTCGAGAGCTGGGGGCCTTTCCGAGCAGTACTTC. Translating it yields CASSSRAGGLSEQYF. Combining the CDR3 with reference TRBV7-2 and TRBJ2-7 gives the whole variable domain GAGVSQSPSNKVTEKGKDVELRCDPISGHTALYWYRQSLGQGLEFLIYFQGNSAPDKSGLPSDRFSAERTGGSVSTLTIQRTQQEDSAVYLCASSSRAGGLSEQYFGPGTRLTVT.

The rearrangement links TRBV3-1 to TRBJ2-3; D remains ambiguous. V was trimmed by 1 base and J by 2 bases, leaving 13 bases between them. Germline CDR1 is LGHDT and CDR2 is YNNKEL (reference sequence). The CDR3 contains 16 residues. For the CDR3, the DNA is TGTGCCAGCAGCCAAGTTGGCTACACCGCCACAGATACGCAGTATTTT. Translating it yields CASSQVGYTATDTQYF.

In this sample, this clonotype turned up a few times. The gene calls are TRBV28 and TRBJ1-1; D gene uncertain. V shed 3 bases and J shed 10 bases, with 12 bases lying between them. Looked up from germline, CDR1 is MDHEN and CDR2 is SYDVKM. The CDR3 length is 12 residues. The DNA for the CDR3 is TGTGCCAGCAGTTTGGTCAGAATGGGAGCTTTCTTT. Protein: CASSLVRMGAFF.

The chain has TRBV19 and TRBJ1-3; D gene ambiguous. Per germline, CDR1 LNHDA and CDR2 SQIVND (reference sequence). The CDR3 has 13 amino acids. Trimming removed 9 bases from V and 0 bases from J, with 9 bases in between. The CDR3 sequence: CASERSSGNTIYF. CDR3 nucleotide sequence: TGTGCCAGCGAACGATCCTCTGGAAACACCATATATTTT.

This clonotype was counted many times. J is TRBJ2-3 and V is TRBV11-3; D unresolved. Germline CDR1 reads SGHNT; CDR2 reads YENEEA. The CDR3 consists of 15 residues. Trimming cost V 6 bases and J 4 bases, with 17 bases left between them. The CDR3 sequence is CASSPAAASADTQYF. The CDR3 bases are TGTGCCAGCAGTCCTGCCGCAGCAAGCGCAGATACGCAGTATTTT. Variable domain in full (rest from reference TRBV11-3 and TRBJ2-3): EAGVVQSPRYKIIEKKQPVAFWCNPISGHNTLYWYLQNLGQGPELLIRYENEEAVDDSQLPKDRFSAERLKGVDSTLKIQPAELGDSAVYLCASSPAAASADTQYFGPGTRLTVL.

This clonotype was recorded a few times. The chain has TRBV19 and TRBJ2-4; D remains ambiguous. The CDR3 has 13 residues. The germline V gene has CDR1 LNHDA and CDR2 SQIVND (reference sequence). V was clipped by 6 bases and J by 7 bases, with 13 bases between them. CDR3 sequence (DNA): TGTGCCAGTAGCAGAGGCCACGGTAACATTCAGTACTTC. Protein sequence: CASSRGHGNIQYF.

This clonotype was seen only a few times. The V and J genes are TRBV12-3 or TRBV12-4 and TRBJ2-4; possible D gene TRBD2, 6 bases. CDR3 length equals 10 residues. The germline V and J ends were trimmed by 6 bases and 9 bases, with 6 bases remaining between them. The chain's CDR3 is CASRGGIQYF. The DNA of the CDR3 is TGTGCCAGCAGGGGAGGCATTCAGTACTTC.

In this sample, this clonotype turned up a few times. CDR3 bases: TGTGCCAGCACCCTGGGGCAGATAAATTCACCCCTCCACTTT. Its protein product is CASTLGQINSPLHF. The rearrangement links TRBV12-3 or TRBV12-4 to TRBJ1-6; D possibly corresponds to TRBD1 (5 bases). This CDR3 contains 14 residues. Deletions cut 7 bases from V and 7 bases from J, with 14 bases between.

Many counts were recorded for this clonotype. V is TRBV7-2 and J is TRBJ2-5; the D is unclear. The CDR3 extends over 15 amino acids. The germline V and J ends were trimmed by 4 bases and 5 bases, with 17 bases remaining between them. Germline CDR1 reads SGHTA; CDR2 reads FQGNSA. CDR3 loop: CASSSGPPSMETQYF. For the CDR3, the DNA is TGTGCCAGCAGCTCTGGGCCGCCTTCGATGGAGACCCAGTACTTC.

This chain uses TRBV5-3 with TRBJ2-1, with 7 bases lining up with TRBD2. TRBV5-3 belongs to the ORF category, with a function that is uncertain. The CDR3 sequence is 14 residues long. With V trimmed by 8 bases and J by 5 bases, 10 bases remained unmatched. Written as DNA, the CDR3 is TGTGCCAGCAGCGGGACCTGGGCCCACAATGAGCAGTTCTTC. This gives the protein CASSGTWAHNEQFF.

This clonotype was picked up a small number of times. This chain links TRBV6-5 with TRBJ1-2; D is possibly TRBD1 (6 bases). The CDR3 runs to 12 residues. The V gene's germline CDR1 is MNHEY and CDR2 SVGAGI. V lost 6 bases and J lost 5, with 10 bases in between. As DNA, the CDR3 is TGTGCCAGCAGGAGGGGGGAGTATGGCTACACCTTC. Protein sequence: CASRRGEYGYTF.

The chain is built from TRBV15 and TRBJ1-1, with D possibly being TRBD1 (5 bases). Germline V CDR1 and CDR2: LNHNV, YYDKDF (reference sequence). The CDR3 loop spans 19 amino acids. V dropped 5 bases and J dropped 2 bases, with 27 bases sitting between them. This CDR3 is CATSPHPLGKGRSNTEAFF. The CDR3 DNA reads TGTGCCACCAGCCCCCATCCACTGGGCAAGGGGAGAAGTAACACTGAAGCTTTCTTT. Supplemented by reference TRBV15 and TRBJ1-1, the full variable domain reads DAMVIQNPRYQVTQFGKPVTLSCSQTLNHNVMYWYQQKSSQAPKLLFHYYDKDFNNEADTPDNFQSRRPNTSFCFLDIRSPGLGDTAMYLCATSPHPLGKGRSNTEAFFGQGTRLTVV.

This clonotype was seen many times. The gene calls are TRBV7-2 and TRBJ2-1; the D is unclear. CDR1 SGHTA and CDR2 FQGNSA come from the germline V gene. The V and J ends lost 1 base and 1 base respectively, with 8 bases between them. The CDR3 length is 15 residues. Here the CDR3 DNA reads TGTGCCAGCAGCTTAGGAAGTGGTTCCTACAATGAGCAGTTCTTC. Translating it yields CASSLGSGSYNEQFF.